In its sample, the clone carrying this T cell receptor beta chain was seen many times. The record originates from a study of Graves' ophthalmopathy and Graves' hyperthyroidism. Hyperthyroidism patients had new diagnoses, durations under 2 months, and ages of 18 to 65. If patients had other autoimmune diseases, uncontrolled infections, pregnancy or lactation, they were excluded. V dropped 3 bases and J dropped 0 bases, with 5 bases sitting between them. The CDR3 covers 13 residues. Per the germline V gene, CDR1 is KGHDR and CDR2 is SFDVKD. TCR beta CDR3 regions were amplified from RNA transcripts. HTBI primers served in a first-round RT-PCR, which a second-round multiplex PCR followed. Via MiXCR, TCRdb re-called the multiplex PCR reads, giving one row per CDR3 protein. The data show 1 million to 1.3 million distinct CDR3 sequences, roughly 35% seen once.

The receptor was isolated from an adult man with Graves' hyperthyroidism. The material sequenced was peripheral blood or thyroid tissue (not recorded which). The chain couples TRBV24-1 to TRBJ2-7; D is uncertain. This CDR3 is CATSDADSYEQYF. In DNA, the CDR3 is TGTGCCACCAGTGATGCCGACTCCTACGAGCAGTACTTC.